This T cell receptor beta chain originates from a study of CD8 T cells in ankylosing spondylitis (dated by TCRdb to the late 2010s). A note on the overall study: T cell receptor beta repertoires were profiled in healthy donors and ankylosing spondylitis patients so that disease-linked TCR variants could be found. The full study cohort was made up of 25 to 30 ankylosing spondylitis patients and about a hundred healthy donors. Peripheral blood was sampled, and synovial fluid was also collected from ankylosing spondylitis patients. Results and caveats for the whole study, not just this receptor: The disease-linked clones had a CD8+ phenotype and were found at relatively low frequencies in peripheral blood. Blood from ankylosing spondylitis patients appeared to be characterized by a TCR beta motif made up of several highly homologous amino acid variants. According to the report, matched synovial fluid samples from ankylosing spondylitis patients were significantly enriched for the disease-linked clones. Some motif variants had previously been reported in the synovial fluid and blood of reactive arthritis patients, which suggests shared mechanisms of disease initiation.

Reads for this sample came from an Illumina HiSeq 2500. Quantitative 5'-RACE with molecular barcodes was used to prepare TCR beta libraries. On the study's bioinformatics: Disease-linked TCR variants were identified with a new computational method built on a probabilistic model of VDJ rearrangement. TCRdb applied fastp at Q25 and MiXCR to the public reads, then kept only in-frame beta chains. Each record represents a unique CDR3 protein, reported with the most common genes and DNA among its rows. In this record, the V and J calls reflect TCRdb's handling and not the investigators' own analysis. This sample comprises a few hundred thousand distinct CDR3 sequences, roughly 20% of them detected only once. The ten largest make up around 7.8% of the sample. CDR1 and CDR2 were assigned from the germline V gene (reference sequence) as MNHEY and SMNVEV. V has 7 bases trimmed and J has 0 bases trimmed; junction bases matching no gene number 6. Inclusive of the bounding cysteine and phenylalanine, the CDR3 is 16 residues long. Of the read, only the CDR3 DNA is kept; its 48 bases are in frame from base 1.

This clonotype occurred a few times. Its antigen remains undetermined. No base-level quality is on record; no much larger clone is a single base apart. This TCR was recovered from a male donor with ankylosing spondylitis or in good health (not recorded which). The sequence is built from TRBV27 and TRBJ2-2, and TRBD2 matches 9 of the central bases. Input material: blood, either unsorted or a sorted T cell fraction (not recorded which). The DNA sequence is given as TGTGCCAGCAAGAGGGCTAGCGGGACGAACACCGGGGAGCTGTTTTTT. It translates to CASKRASGTNTGELFF.